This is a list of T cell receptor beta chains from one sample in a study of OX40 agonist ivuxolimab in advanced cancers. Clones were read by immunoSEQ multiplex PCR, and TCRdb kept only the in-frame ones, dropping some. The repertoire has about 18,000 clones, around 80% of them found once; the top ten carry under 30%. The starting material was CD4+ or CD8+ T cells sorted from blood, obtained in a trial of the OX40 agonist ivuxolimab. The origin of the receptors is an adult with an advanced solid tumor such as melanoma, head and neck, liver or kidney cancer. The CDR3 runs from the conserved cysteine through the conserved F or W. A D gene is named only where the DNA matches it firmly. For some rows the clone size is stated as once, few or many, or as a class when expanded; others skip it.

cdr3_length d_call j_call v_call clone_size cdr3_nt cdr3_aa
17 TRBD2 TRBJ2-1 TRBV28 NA TGTGCCAGCAGTCCGCGCGGAAGCGGGAGAGGGGGGAATGAGCAGTTCTTC CASSPRGSGRGGNEQFF
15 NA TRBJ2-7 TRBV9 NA TGTGCCAGCAGCGTAGAATGGCAGGCGCACTACGAGCAGTACTTC CASSVEWQAHYEQYF
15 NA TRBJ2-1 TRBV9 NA TGTGCCAGCAGCGTAGTTGCGGGGGCTTACAATGAGCAGTTCTTC CASSVVAGAYNEQFF
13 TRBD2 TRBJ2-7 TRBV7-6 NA TGTGCCAGCAGCCCCTACGGGGGGGACGAGCAGTACTTC CASSPYGGDEQYF
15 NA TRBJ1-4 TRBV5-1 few TGCGCCAGCAGCTTGGAAGGAGGTGCAGGTGAAAAACTGTTTTTT CASSLEGGAGEKLFF
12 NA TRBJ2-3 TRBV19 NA TGTGCCAGTAGTCCCTCGGGGGATACGCAGTATTTT CASSPSGDTQYF
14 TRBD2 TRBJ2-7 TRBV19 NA TGTGCCAGTAGTATAGTGGGCGGGAGTTACGAGCAGTACTTC CASSIVGGSYEQYF
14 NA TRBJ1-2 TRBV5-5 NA TGTGCCAGCAGCTTGGCAGGAGGGTGGTATGGCTACACCTTC CASSLAGGWYGYTF
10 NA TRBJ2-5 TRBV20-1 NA TGCAGTGCTAGAAGAGAGACCCAGTACTTC CSARRETQYF
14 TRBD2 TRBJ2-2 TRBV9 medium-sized TGTGCCAGCAGCCCCGGGACTAGCAACGGGGAGCTGTTTTTT CASSPGTSNGELFF
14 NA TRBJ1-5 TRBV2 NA TGTGCCAGCATAGGGTTTTGGAGTAATCAGCCCCAGCATTTT CASIGFWSNQPQHF
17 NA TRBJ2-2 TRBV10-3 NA TGTGCCATCAGTGAGCACCGGGATGACGGGTACACCGGGGAGCTGTTTTTT CAISEHRDDGYTGELFF
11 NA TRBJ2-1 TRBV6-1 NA TGTGCCAGCAGTTTTGGGGACGAGCAGTTCTTC CASSFGDEQFF
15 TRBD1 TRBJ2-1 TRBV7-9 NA TGTGCCAGCAGCTTAACGGGACAGGGACCTAATGAGCAGTTCTTC CASSLTGQGPNEQFF
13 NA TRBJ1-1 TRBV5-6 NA TGTGCCAGCGGGGGGGCGAGGAGCACTGAAGCTTTCTTT CASGGARSTEAFF
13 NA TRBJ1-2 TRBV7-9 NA TGTGCCAGCAGCTTCACGGACGTGTATGGCTACACCTTC CASSFTDVYGYTF
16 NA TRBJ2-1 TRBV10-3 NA TGTGCCATCAGTGAACGACAGGCGGGACGAGGCAATGAGCAGTTCTTC CAISERQAGRGNEQFF
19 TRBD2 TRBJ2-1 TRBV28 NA TGTGCCAGCAGGGCTCCGGGACTAGCGGGATCGAGCTCCTACAATGAGCAGTTCTTC CASRAPGLAGSSSYNEQFF
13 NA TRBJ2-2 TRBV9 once TGTGCCAGCAGCGTAGTAGTCCCCGGGGAGCTGTTTTTT CASSVVVPGELFF
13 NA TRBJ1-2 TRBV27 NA TGTGCCAGCAGTCCGCAGGGACACTATGGCTACACCTTC CASSPQGHYGYTF
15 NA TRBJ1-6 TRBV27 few TGTGCCAGCAGTTTAGTGAGCTCCTATAATTCACCCCTCCACTTT CASSLVSSYNSPLHF
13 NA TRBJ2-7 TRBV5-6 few TGTGCCAGCAGCTTGGCCTCGGACAGACTCCCGTACTTC CASSLASDRLPYF
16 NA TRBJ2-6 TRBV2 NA TGTGCCAGCAGTGAACGACACCCCTCTGGGGCCAACGTCCTGACTTTC CASSERHPSGANVLTF
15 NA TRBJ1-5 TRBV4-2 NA TGTGCCAGCAGCCCCCTGGGCGGGCTGGAGCAGCCCCAGCATTTT CASSPLGGLEQPQHF
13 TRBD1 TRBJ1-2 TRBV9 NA TGTGCCAGCAGCCACGGGACAGTTCGCCACTACACCTTC CASSHGTVRHYTF
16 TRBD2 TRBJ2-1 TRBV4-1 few TGCGCCAGCAGCCAAGAGTCTAGCGGGGGGTTAGATGAGCAGTTCTTC CASSQESSGGLDEQFF
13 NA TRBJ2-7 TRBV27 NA TGTGCCAGCAGTACGACAAGGGTCAACGAGCAGTACTTC CASSTTRVNEQYF
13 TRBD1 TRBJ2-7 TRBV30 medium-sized TGTGCCTGGACAGGGGGCTATTCCTACGAGCAGTACTTC CAWTGGYSYEQYF
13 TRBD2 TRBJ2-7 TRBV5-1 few TGCGCCAGCAGCCGGGGGGGCCCCTACGAGCAGTACTTC CASSRGGPYEQYF
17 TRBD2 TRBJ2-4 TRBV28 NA TGTGGGGCTAGCGGGAGGGCCGGGGTACAAGCCAAAAACATTCAGTACTTC CGASGRAGVQAKNIQYF
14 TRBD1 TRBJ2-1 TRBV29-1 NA TGCAGCGTTGACCCATCGGACAGGGGCAATGAGCAGTTCTTC CSVDPSDRGNEQFF
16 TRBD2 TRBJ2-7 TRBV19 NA TGTGCCAGTAGTATCACCGGGGGGGATCCATGGTACGAGCAGTACTTC CASSITGGDPWYEQYF
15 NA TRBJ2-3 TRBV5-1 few TGCGCCAGCAGCTTGGGCGGGGGCTCCACAGATACGCAGTATTTT CASSLGGGSTDTQYF
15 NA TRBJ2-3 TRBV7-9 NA TGTGCCAGCAGCTGGCGGGATCGGGACATTCATACGCAGTATTTT CASSWRDRDIHTQYF
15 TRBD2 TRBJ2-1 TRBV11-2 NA TGTGCCAGCAGCTTTTCAGCGGGAGAGGGCAATGAGCAGTTCTTC CASSFSAGEGNEQFF
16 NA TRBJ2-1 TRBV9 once TGTGCCAGCAGCGTAGGCCATAGGGAACCCCACAATGAGCAGTTCTTC CASSVGHREPHNEQFF
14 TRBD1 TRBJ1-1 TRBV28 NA TGTGCCAGCAGTCCCGGACAGGAGAACACTGAAGCTTTCTTT CASSPGQENTEAFF
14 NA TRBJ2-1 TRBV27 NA TGTGCCAGCAGTTTATCGACAGGTACCAATGAGCAGTTCTTC CASSLSTGTNEQFF